The clone carrying this T cell receptor beta chain was observed a single time. The antigen is unknown. The data originate from a study of early T cells in non-severe SARS-CoV-2 infection. Study details: Sequenced material consisted of bulk RNA (from unsorted whole blood), and chains were unpaired.

Researchers attached unique molecular identifiers to individual cDNA molecules. TCRdb re-analysed the 5' RACE reads in MiXCR, keeping a single row per CDR3 protein. The sample consists of roughly 92,000 distinct CDR3 sequences, 12% of them appearing once. The CDR3 is made up of 16 amino acids. Germline V gives CDR1 SQVTM, CDR2 ANQGSEA. V dropped 1 base and J dropped 2; count of bases not matched to a gene: 8. Study results and caveats: Matching results from VDJdb favored anti-spike CD8 responses, leaving private and CD4 specificities undetected.

The TCR originated in an adult who was a healthcare worker with PCR-confirmed SARS-CoV-2 infection or an uninfected control (not recorded which). J is TRBJ2-7 and V is TRBV29-1, with 10 bases matching TRBD1. Sequenced here: whole blood, sampled at baseline. Here the CDR3 reads CSVEVAGQGVTYEQYF. The CDR3 DNA reads as TGCAGCGTTGAAGTGGCAGGACAGGGGGTTACCTACGAGCAGTACTTC.